This T cell receptor beta chain stems from a study of Ad26.COV2.S vaccination and SARS-CoV-2 variants. About the research overall: Intramuscular Ad26.COV2.S doses were given once or twice, 56 days apart. Study conclusions and caveats: Analyses that measured TCR breadth and depth may have underestimated total T cell responses.

Regarding this clone: Its antigen is undetermined.

J lost 4 bases, V lost 1 base, and 0 bases had no gene match. This CDR3 spans 15 amino acids. Germline-derived CDR1 and CDR2 are SGHDN and FVKESK. Treatment reported: about 20 received Ad26.COV2.S at low or high dose, single or two shots; about 5 received placebo; per-sample allocation not given. After the first vaccine or placebo injection, samples were drawn on day 63. Boston provided a donor who was an adult aged 18-55 years. The method was immunoSEQ multiplex PCR; TCRdb's version includes in-frame clones alone and lacks a portion of them. The data show hundreds of thousands of clones, more than 75% seen once.

V usage is TRBV14 and J usage is TRBJ2-3; 12 bases map to TRBD2. Source: peripheral blood, taken in a trial of Ad26.COV2.S vaccine versus placebo. This sequence originates from a person aged 18-60 years who received the Ad26.COV2.S COVID-19 vaccine or a placebo. In DNA form, the CDR3 reads TGTGCCAGCAGCCAAGGACTAGCGGGGGCAGATACGCAGTATTTT. This sequence encodes CASSQGLAGADTQYF.